Shown below are 9 T cell receptor beta chains from a single sample sequenced in a study of blood T cell repertoires in COVID-19. Clones were read by immunoSEQ multiplex PCR, and TCRdb kept only the in-frame ones, dropping some. Of about 220,000 clones listed, roughly nine tenths are singletons. The sample taken for sequencing was PBMCs or T cells enriched from blood (not recorded which). The receptors shown here come from a woman between 25 and 40 years old who had recovered from COVID-19.

This clone occurred once. This chain connects TRBV12-5 to TRBJ2-7; TRBD1 matches 7 bases. Germline assignment: CDR1 LGHNT and CDR2 FRNRAP. The CDR3 spans 13 residues. Trimming removed 6 bases from V and 7 bases from J; junction bases left unmatched: 9. Here the CDR3 DNA reads TGTGCTAGTGGAAAACCGACAGGGTTTGAGCAGTACTTC. Translated: CASGKPTGFEQYF.

In its sample, this clone was seen a few times. This chain links TRBV6-1 with TRBJ1-2, with D maybe TRBD1 (6 bases). CDR3 length: 13 residues. In germline, CDR1 is MNHNS, CDR2 SASEGT. V was pared by 2 bases and J by 5 bases, with 9 bases between. The CDR3 loop reads CASSEQGKYGYTF. In DNA, the CDR3 is TGTGCCAGCAGTGAACAGGGGAAATATGGCTACACCTTC.

The chain recombines TRBV6-5 with TRBJ1-1; unclear D gene. CDR1 is MNHEY and CDR2 is SVGAGI in the germline V gene. The ends were cut back, 0 bases at V and 0 bases at J, with 11 bases in the middle. This CDR3 spans 16 amino acids. CDR3 in DNA: TGTGCCAGCAGTTACTCCCAGGTGTCTATGAACACTGAAGCTTTCTTT. Its translation is CASSYSQVSMNTEAFF.

This clone was picked up one time. The chain uses TRBV6-2 or TRBV6-3 and TRBJ2-5, with TRBD2 matching over 8 bases. The CDR3 is 14 residues long. CDR1 MNHEY and CDR2 SVGEGT come from the germline V gene. V lost 5 bases to trimming and J lost 5 bases; unmatched junction nucleotides: 7. CDR3 loop: CASSPGGGHETQYF. DNA of the CDR3: TGTGCCAGCAGTCCCGGGGGGGGGCACGAGACCCAGTACTTC.

This clone has a single count. The chain employs TRBV3-1 (or the pseudogene TRBV3-2) and TRBJ1-6; D gene ambiguous. CDR3 length: 15 residues. V lost 0 bases and J 12 bases, leaving 15 bases between the germline ends. Germline values: CDR1 LGHDT, CDR2 YNNKEL (reference sequence). This CDR3 is CASSQDRVMGGPLHF. The CDR3 bases are TGTGCCAGCAGCCAAGATAGGGTAATGGGAGGACCCCTCCACTTT.

This chain uses TRBV29-1 with TRBJ1-3; 9 bases are a match to TRBD1. Germline V gives CDR1 SQVTM, CDR2 ANQGSEA. The V gene end was trimmed by 1 base and the J gene end by 13 bases; junction bases not matched to a gene: 8. This CDR3 comprises 13 residues. CDR3 coding DNA: TGCAGCGTTGAAGCGACACAGGGGGCTGCTATATATTTT. It codes for CSVEATQGAAIYF.

This chain links TRBV5-1 with TRBJ2-6; 12 nucleotides align to TRBD1. The trim removed 7 bases at V and 4 bases at J, leaving 18 bases unmatched. Germline V lookup: CDR1 SGHRS, CDR2 YFSETQ. The CDR3 runs to 20 residues. The CDR3 DNA follows: TGCGCCAGCCAGCGCGTCCTCTGGGGACAGGGGGCGATCGGGGCCAACGTCCTGACTTTC. It yields the protein CASQRVLWGQGAIGANVLTF.

CDR3 residues: CASSYTGPYEQYF. Here the CDR3 DNA reads TGTGCCAGCAGTTATACGGGTCCCTACGAGCAGTACTTC. The chain uses TRBV6-2 or TRBV6-3 and TRBJ2-7, with D uncertain. The germline CDR1 and CDR2 sequences are MNHEY and SVGEGT. CDR3 size: 13 residues. V dropped 3 bases and J dropped 2 bases, with 8 bases sitting between them.

The V and J genes are TRBV5-6 and TRBJ1-1; D possibly corresponds to TRBD1 (5 bases). CDR1 SGHDT and CDR2 YYEEEE come from the germline V gene. The CDR3 loop spans 15 amino acids. With 2 bases removed from V and 0 bases from J, the gap between germline ends came to 11 bases. CDR3 protein: CASSFRPDMNTEAFF. CDR3 bases: TGTGCCAGCAGCTTCCGGCCGGACATGAACACTGAAGCTTTCTTT.